This entry lists 14 T cell receptor beta chains sequenced from one sample in a study of T-cell reconstitution after alpha-beta-depleted transplantation in children. It was with unique molecular identifiers that the TCRbeta library was prepared. Via MiXCR, TCRdb re-called the PCR reads, giving one row per CDR3 protein. The data show about 500,000 distinct CDR3 sequences, about 31% seen once. Sequences were derived from PBMCs from the stem cell graft donor, sampled from the stem cell graft. These receptors originate from a human donor who donated a stem cell graft to a child with aplastic anemia.

This clonotype was seen only a few times. The gene calls are TRBV6-4 and TRBJ2-1; a weak D match, TRBD2 (6 bases). This CDR3 contains 15 residues. Trimming pared 6 bases from V and 8 bases from J, leaving 20 bases between. The germline gives CDR1 MRHNA, CDR2 SNTAGT. In DNA, the CDR3 is TGTGCCAGCAGAGAATCGGGGGTGGGAATTCATGAGCAGTTCTTC. Translation gives CASRESGVGIHEQFF.

The chain uses TRBV4-2 and TRBJ2-1, with TRBD1 matching over 11 bases. After removal of 3 bases from V and 3 bases from J, the junction contained 4 bases not matched to a gene. Germline CDR1 LGHNA, CDR2 YNFKEQ. There are 16 residues in the CDR3. The chain's CDR3 is CASSHGQGANYNEQFF. The CDR3 DNA reads TGTGCCAGCAGCCATGGACAGGGGGCGAACTACAATGAGCAGTTCTTC.

This rearrangement joins TRBV20-1 to TRBJ2-1, with D possibly called TRBD1 or TRBD2 (5 bases each). Germline loops: CDR1 DFQATT, CDR2 SNEGSKA (reference sequence). The CDR3 has 16 residues. Trimming stripped 1 base from V and 12 bases from J, with 25 bases between. The CDR3 coding sequence is TGCAGTGCTAGAGTGGCTAGGGCTAATCAGCAGAGGGGGCAGTTCTTC. This encodes CSARVARANQQRGQFF.

The sample holds a few counts of this clonotype. The chain carries TRBV20-1 and TRBJ2-7; no clear D gene. The V gene's germline CDR1 is DFQATT and CDR2 SNEGSKA (reference sequence). Between the trimmed V and J ends, which lost 3 bases and 3 bases, there was a span of 12 bases. The CDR3 loop spans 13 amino acids. The CDR3 nucleotides read TGCAGTGCTAGGAGACGGAACTACTACGAGCAGTACTTC. It encodes CSARRRNYYEQYF.

The chain couples TRBV5-6 to TRBJ2-1; D perhaps matches TRBD2 (6 bases). CDR1 SGHDT and CDR2 YYEEEE come from the germline V gene. CDR3 length: 15 residues. Trimming pared 4 bases from V and 4 bases from J, leaving 15 bases between. CDR3 nucleotide sequence: TGTGCCAGCAGCCGACTAGTTGGGGTGTACAATGAGCAGTTCTTC. Protein product: CASSRLVGVYNEQFF.

This rearrangement joins TRBV6-5 to TRBJ2-7, with TRBD2 matching over 13 bases. The junction had 4 bases not matched to a gene; V was cut back by 3 bases and J by 2 bases. The V gene's germline CDR1 is MNHEY and CDR2 SVGAGI. The CDR3 is 16 residues long. Here the CDR3 reads CASSYSGLAGAYEQYF. The DNA of the CDR3 is TGTGCCAGCAGTTATTCCGGACTAGCGGGAGCCTACGAGCAGTACTTC.

Only a few counts were recorded for this clonotype. The gene calls are TRBV4-1 and TRBJ1-2; a weak D match, TRBD1 (5 bases). V was cut by 0 bases and J by 0 bases, with 11 bases left in between. The germline V gene encodes CDR1 MGHRA and CDR2 YSYEKL. The CDR3 consists of 16 residues. The CDR3 nucleotides read TGCGCCAGCAGCCAAGATCCGGGGGTAGCTAACTATGGCTACACCTTC. It translates to CASSQDPGVANYGYTF.

This clonotype was detected only a few times. The V gene is TRBV12-3 or TRBV12-4, the J gene TRBJ1-5, with D perhaps matching TRBD1 (5 bases). The ends were cut back, 2 bases at V and 1 base at J, with 9 bases in the middle. This CDR3 is 15 amino acids long. CDR3 DNA sequence: TGTGCCAGCAGTTTATTTCGGGGGAGCAATCAGCCCCAGCATTTT. Translated, it gives CASSLFRGSNQPQHF.

This clonotype was counted only a few times. The chain couples TRBV28 to TRBJ2-1; the D gene is possibly TRBD1 (5 bases). The V gene's germline CDR1 is MDHEN and CDR2 SYDVKM. This CDR3 is built from 13 residues. V shed 2 bases and J shed 9 bases, with 11 bases lying between them. CDR3 region: CASSLPGFGEQFF. The CDR3 DNA reads as TGTGCCAGCAGTTTACCAGGGTTCGGTGAGCAGTTCTTC.

The chain is built from TRBV18 and TRBJ2-7, with 10 bases that match TRBD1. This CDR3 comprises 16 residues. The trim removed 5 bases at V and 2 bases at J, leaving 9 bases unmatched. Germline V gives CDR1 KGHSH, CDR2 LQKENI. CDR3 amino acids: CASSARTGTGAYEQYF. CDR3 nucleotide sequence: TGTGCCAGCTCAGCAAGAACCGGGACAGGGGCCTACGAGCAGTACTTC.

In its sample, this clonotype was seen once. This chain joins TRBV6-2 or TRBV6-3 and TRBJ1-1; D uncertain. The CDR3 is 13 amino acids. Trimming pared 8 bases from V and 7 bases from J, leaving 17 bases between. From germline, CDR1 is MNHEY and CDR2 SVGEGT. The CDR3 reads CASVRPRSGEAFF. As DNA, the CDR3 is TGTGCCAGCGTCCGGCCCAGGTCAGGTGAAGCTTTCTTT.

In nucleotides, the CDR3 is TGTGCCAGCAGTTTGGGTCACGGGATCCGCTACGAGCAGTACTTC. It yields the protein CASSLGHGIRYEQYF. The genes are TRBV28 and TRBJ2-7; TRBD2 might be the D (5 bases). V was clipped by 3 bases and J by 3 bases, with 15 bases between them. CDR1 is MDHEN, CDR2 SYDVKM, per germline. The CDR3 is made up of 15 amino acids. The variable domain in full, completed from reference TRBV28 and TRBJ2-7, reads DVKVTQSSRYLVKRTGEKVFLECVQDMDHENMFWYRQDPGLGLRLIYFSYDVKMKEKGDIPEGYSVSREKKERFSLILESASTNQTSMYLCASSLGHGIRYEQYFGPGTRLTVT.

The sample holds many counts of this clonotype. The rearrangement links TRBV18 to TRBJ2-7, with a possible D match to TRBD2 (5 bases). The CDR3 covers 12 residues. In germline, CDR1 is KGHSH, CDR2 LQKENI. The V gene lost 3 bases and the J gene lost 7 bases, with 10 bases spanning the gap. CDR3 coding DNA: TGTGCCAGCTCACCCCAGACGGGGGAGCAGTACGTC. It translates to CASSPQTGEQYV.

The rearrangement joins TRBV20-1 to TRBJ1-1; the D gene is possibly TRBD1 (5 bases). V was trimmed by 6 bases and J by 4 bases, leaving 18 bases between them. CDR3 length: 14 residues. Per the germline V gene, CDR1 is DFQATT and CDR2 is SNEGSKA (reference sequence). The CDR3 is CSALSGGVSTEAFF. The CDR3 nucleotides are TGCAGTGCCCTAAGTGGAGGGGTGAGCACTGAAGCTTTCTTT.